The 14 T cell receptor beta chains below all came from one sample that was sequenced in a study of OX40 agonist ivuxolimab in advanced cancers. The library was obtained by the immunoSEQ multiplex PCR assay. TCRdb stores this immuneACCESS table with in-frame sequences only. Part of the clones is absent; in the studies checked, under half of the shortfall reflects unresolved V genes, and no reason is known for the rest. The sample table lists roughly 80,000 clones, 80% to 95% of them with a count of one. About 1.8% of the sample is taken by the ten largest. Here the sequenced sample was CD4+ or CD8+ T cells sorted from blood, taken in a trial of the OX40 agonist ivuxolimab. Receptors originate from an adult with an advanced solid tumor such as melanoma, head and neck, liver or kidney cancer.

J is TRBJ2-7 and V is TRBV28; 8 bases fit TRBD1. In germline, CDR1 is MDHEN, CDR2 SYDVKM. The trim removed 6 bases at V and 2 bases at J, leaving 6 bases unmatched. The CDR3 is 14 amino acids. DNA for the CDR3: TGTGCCAGCAGCCCGGGACAGGACCCCTACGAGCAGTACTTC. It yields the protein CASSPGQDPYEQYF. The entire variable domain, with the rest obtained from reference TRBV28 and TRBJ2-7, is as follows: DVKVTQSSRYLVKRTGEKVFLECVQDMDHENMFWYRQDPGLGLRLIYFSYDVKMKEKGDIPEGYSVSREKKERFSLILESASTNQTSMYLCASSPGQDPYEQYFGPGTRLTVT.

The CDR3: CASSVGSGGIYEQYF. DNA of the CDR3: TGTGCCAGCAGTGTAGGCTCTGGAGGAATCTACGAGCAGTACTTC. This chain links TRBV2 with TRBJ2-7, with D possibly being TRBD2 (5 bases). This CDR3 spans 15 amino acids. The germline CDR1 and CDR2 sequences are SNHLY and FYNNEI. Trimming stripped 4 bases from V and 3 bases from J, with 16 bases between.

Here the CDR3 DNA reads TGTGCCAGTAAACAGGGGATCGGCTACACCTTC. Amino acid sequence: CASKQGIGYTF. The chain recombines TRBV19 with TRBJ1-2, with TRBD1 identical over 7 bases. Germline V gives CDR1 LNHDA, CDR2 SQIVND (reference sequence). V shed 7 bases and J 8 bases; nucleotides not matched to a gene: 4. This CDR3 has 11 residues.

CDR3 loop: CASRDLNTEAFF. The CDR3 DNA reads TGTGCCAGCAGGGACCTGAACACTGAAGCTTTCTTT. J is TRBJ1-1 and V is TRBV6-5; D not resolved. V was trimmed by 6 bases and J by 0 bases, leaving 5 bases between them. The length of the CDR3 is 12 residues. Germline V gene lookup returns CDR1 MNHEY and CDR2 SVGAGI.

The chain combines TRBV5-1 with TRBJ2-1; D gene uncertain. Trimming removed 0 bases at V and 6 bases at J, with 10 bases between. Germline assignment: CDR1 SGHRS and CDR2 YFSETQ. CDR3 length: 14 amino acids. CDR3: CASSLGVPANEQFF. CDR3 coding DNA: TGCGCCAGCAGCTTGGGGGTCCCCGCCAATGAGCAGTTCTTC.

The chain has TRBV7-2 and TRBJ2-3, with 9 bases matching TRBD2. CDR3 length: 18 amino acids. V trimming: 2 bases; J trimming: 1 base; junction bases outside the gene matches: 10. The germline V gene has CDR1 SGHTA and CDR2 FQGNSA. CDR3 in amino acids: CASSLYGRRTSGTDTQYF. The CDR3 DNA sequence: TGTGCCAGCAGCTTATATGGGAGAAGGACTAGCGGCACAGATACGCAGTATTTT. Full variable domain (missing parts from reference TRBV7-2 and TRBJ2-3): GAGVSQSPSNKVTEKGKDVELRCDPISGHTALYWYRQSLGQGLEFLIYFQGNSAPDKSGLPSDRFSAERTGGSVSTLTIQRTQQEDSAVYLCASSLYGRRTSGTDTQYFGPGTRLTVL.

The chain uses TRBV19 and TRBJ2-5; D is unresolved. V was shortened by 3 bases and J by 5 bases, with 13 bases between the two germline ends. This CDR3 region has 14 residues. Germline V lookup: CDR1 LNHDA, CDR2 SQIVND (reference sequence). CDR3 DNA: TGTGCCAGTAGTATCGGAGTAGTGGGGGAGACCCAGTACTTC. It yields the protein CASSIGVVGETQYF.

The chain employs TRBV29-1 and TRBJ2-2; tentatively, D is TRBD1 (5 bases). Trimming took off 5 bases at V and 0 bases at J, with 7 bases between the two ends. CDR3 length: 13 residues. Germline loops: CDR1 SQVTM, CDR2 ANQGSEA. This chain's CDR3 is CSVQGANTGELFF. The CDR3, as DNA: TGCAGCGTTCAGGGTGCGAACACCGGGGAGCTGTTTTTT.

The chain has TRBV7-6 and TRBJ2-2; the D is unclear. CDR1 is SGHVS and CDR2 is FNYEAQ in the germline V gene. CDR3 length: 13 amino acids. The V gene lost 4 bases and the J gene lost 1 base, with 4 bases spanning the gap. CDR3 DNA: TGTGCCAGCAGCTCTTGGAACACCGGGGAGCTGTTTTTT. Translated: CASSSWNTGELFF.

In its sample, this clone was seen a few times. The chain couples TRBV16 to TRBJ1-1, with D possibly matching TRBD1 (5 bases). The germline gives CDR1 KGHSY, CDR2 FQNENV. This CDR3 has 14 residues. The germline V and J ends were trimmed by 5 bases and 10 bases, with 20 bases remaining between them. CDR3 DNA: TGTGCCAGCAGCGGGTCTCAGGGAATGGCGGGAGCTTTCTTT. It is translated as CASSGSQGMAGAFF. The variable domain in full, completed from reference TRBV16 and TRBJ1-1, reads GEEVAQTPKHLVRGEGQKAKLYCAPIKGHSYVFWYQQVLKNEFKFLISFQNENVFDETGMPKERFSAKCLPNSPCSLEIQATKLEDSAVYFCASSGSQGMAGAFFGQGTRLTVV.

CDR3 protein: CASSLTEEAFF. For the CDR3, the DNA is TGTGCCAGCAGTCTAACAGAGGAAGCTTTCTTT. This chain joins TRBV28 and TRBJ1-1; D not resolved. The CDR3 runs 11 residues. Germline V gives CDR1 MDHEN, CDR2 SYDVKM. Between the trimmed V and J ends, which lost 5 bases and 8 bases, there was a span of 9 bases. The whole variable domain, remainder taken from reference TRBV28 and TRBJ1-1, is DVKVTQSSRYLVKRTGEKVFLECVQDMDHENMFWYRQDPGLGLRLIYFSYDVKMKEKGDIPEGYSVSREKKERFSLILESASTNQTSMYLCASSLTEEAFFGQGTRLTVV.

The V call is TRBV19, the J call TRBJ2-3; tentative D call: TRBD1 (6 bases). Trimming pared 9 bases from V and 2 bases from J, leaving 15 bases between. The CDR3 has 14 residues. CDR1 and CDR2 from the germline V gene are LNHDA and SQIVND (reference sequence). The CDR3, as DNA: TGTGCCAGACGGGACACAGGGACCACAGATACGCAGTATTTT. Its translation is CARRDTGTTDTQYF.

The chain uses TRBV11-3 and TRBJ1-2; no reliable D call. Trimming took 5 bases from V and 9 from J, leaving 19 bases between them. This CDR3 is 14 amino acids long. CDR1 and CDR2 (germline): SGHNT, YENEEA. The CDR3 region has the DNA TGTGCCAGCAGCCCCCTCCCGGGGATCCGAAGCTACACCTTC. As protein: CASSPLPGIRSYTF.

This clone has just one count. The CDR3 spells CASSTMTGGTEAFF. The CDR3 DNA sequence: TGTGCCAGCAGTACAATGACAGGGGGCACTGAAGCTTTCTTT. This chain uses TRBV27 with TRBJ1-1; TRBD1 matches at 9 bases. With V trimmed by 5 bases and J by 4 bases, 5 bases remained unmatched. Per the germline V gene, CDR1 is MNHEY and CDR2 is SMNVEV (reference sequence). The CDR3 sequence is 14 residues long.